These 9 T cell receptor beta chains came from one sample sequenced in a study of blood T cells in healthy people across ages. Alongside a J-beta primer mix, a sample-barcoded 5' primer served in a second PCR lasting roughly 7 to 11 cycles. TCRdb re-called the 5' RACE reads through MiXCR, storing one row per CDR3 protein. The sample comprises 550,000 to 800,000 distinct CDR3 sequences, 32% of which are singletons, and 15% rests with the top ten. Source material: blood. The receptors come from a woman at least 80 years old in good health.

The rearrangement uses TRBV21-1 and TRBJ2-3; TRBD1, the table's D call, lacks a check against the DNA. TRBV21-1 is a pseudogene. The length of the CDR3 is 15 residues. This CDR3 is CASRAGGQSTDTQYF. The CDR3 DNA sequence: TGTGCCAGCAGGGCAGGGGGCCAGAGCACAGATACGCAGTATTTT.

This clonotype was seen only a few times. A much bigger clone sits one base away, suggesting this may be a read error. V gene TRBV27 combines with J gene TRBJ2-6, with TRBD2 matching over 8 bases. There are 15 residues in the CDR3. Germline lookup yields CDR1 MNHEY and CDR2 SMNVEV (reference sequence). CDR3 amino acids: CASSSPTGGANVLIF. The CDR3 region has the DNA TGTGCCAGCAGTTCCCCCACGGGAGGGGCCAACGTCCTGATTTTC.

This clonotype was picked up a small number of times. The gene calls are TRBV20-1 and TRBJ1-5; maybe TRBD1 (6 bases). CDR1 is DFQATT and CDR2 is SNEGSKA in the germline V gene (reference sequence). The ends were cut back, 3 bases at V and 1 base at J, with 13 bases in the middle. The CDR3 extends over 15 amino acids. The CDR3 loop reads CSASEQGGSNQPQHF. Written as DNA, the CDR3 is TGCAGTGCTAGCGAACAGGGCGGGAGCAATCAGCCCCAGCATTTT.

This clonotype was counted many times. This sequence joins TRBV3-1 and TRBJ1-2; D is possibly TRBD1 (6 bases). Germline assignment: CDR1 LGHDT and CDR2 YNNKEL (reference sequence). V was cut by 6 bases and J by 2 bases, with 10 bases left in between. The CDR3 contains 13 residues. In DNA, the CDR3 is TGTGCCAGCAGACCGGGACACAACTATGGCTACACCTTC. This translates into CASRPGHNYGYTF.

The V and J genes are TRBV20-1 and TRBJ1-2; 7 nucleotides align to TRBD1. The germline gives CDR1 DFQATT, CDR2 SNEGSKA (reference sequence). V shed 4 bases, J shed 4 bases, and the junction held 3 bases outside the gene matches. CDR3 size: 12 residues. The CDR3 here is CSAKQGTYGYTF. As DNA, the CDR3 is TGCAGTGCTAAACAGGGGACCTATGGCTACACCTTC.

This chain joins TRBV15 and TRBJ2-5, with a tentative D call TRBD2 (6 bases). The germline CDR1 and CDR2 sequences are LNHNV and YYDKDF (reference sequence). The V end was cut by 2 bases, the J end by 2 bases, with 15 bases between. The CDR3 is 16 amino acids. The CDR3 region is CATSRSPLAGQETQYF. In nucleotides, the CDR3 is TGTGCCACCAGCAGATCCCCCCTCGCGGGGCAAGAGACCCAGTACTTC.

The V gene is TRBV6-1, the J gene TRBJ2-5, with TRBD2 identical over 8 bases. The CDR3 totals 15 residues. Trimming took 3 bases from V and 4 from J; bases not matched to a gene: 7. Germline V gives CDR1 MNHNS, CDR2 SASEGT. The CDR3 DNA is TGTGCCAGCAGTGAGTCGACGGGAGGGGGAGAGACCCAGTACTTC. Translation gives CASSESTGGGETQYF.

The CDR3 nucleotides read TGTGCCAGCAGCTTAAGTGGGACGGGGGGGGATACGCAGTATTTT. Translating gives CASSLSGTGGDTQYF. The chain has TRBV7-3 and TRBJ2-3, with 8 bases matching TRBD2. The CDR3 totals 15 residues. V trimming: 1 base; J trimming: 6 bases; junction bases outside the gene matches: 6. Germline CDR1 is SGHTA and CDR2 is FQGTGA.

J is TRBJ1-2 and V is TRBV2, with a weak D call TRBD1 (5 bases). Germline V lookup: CDR1 SNHLY, CDR2 FYNNEI. V lost 3 bases, J lost 4 bases, and 12 bases lay in between. The CDR3 extends over 14 amino acids. The CDR3 is CASSEIRGSYGYTF. The CDR3 DNA sequence: TGTGCCAGCAGTGAGATCCGGGGGAGCTATGGCTACACCTTC.